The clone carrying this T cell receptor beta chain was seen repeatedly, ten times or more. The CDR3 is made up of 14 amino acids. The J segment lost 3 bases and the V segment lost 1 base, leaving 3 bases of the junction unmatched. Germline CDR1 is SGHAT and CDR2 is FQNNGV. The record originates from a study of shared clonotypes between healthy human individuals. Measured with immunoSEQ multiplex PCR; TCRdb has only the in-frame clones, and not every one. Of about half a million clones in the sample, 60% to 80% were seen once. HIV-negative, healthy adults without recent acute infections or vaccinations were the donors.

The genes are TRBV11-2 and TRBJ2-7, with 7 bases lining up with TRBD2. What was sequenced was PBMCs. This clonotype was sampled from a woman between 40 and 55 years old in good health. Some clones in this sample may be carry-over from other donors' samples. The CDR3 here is CASSLGGRSYEQYF. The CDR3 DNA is TGTGCCAGCAGCTTAGGCGGGAGAAGCTACGAGCAGTACTTC.